This entry lists 15 T cell receptor beta chains sequenced from one sample in a study of T cell responses to AZD1222 COVID-19 vaccine. The protocol was immunoSEQ multiplex PCR, while the TCRdb copy is restricted to in-frame clones and leaves out a portion. The data show roughly 150,000 clones, with over 90% seen just once and 1.5% held by the top ten. This specimen consisted of peripheral blood, obtained 28 days after the second AZD1222 dose. These receptors all come from an adult who received the AZD1222 COVID-19 vaccine.

The chain recombines TRBV10-3 with TRBJ1-1; D is perhaps TRBD1 (5 bases). The V end was cut by 7 bases, the J end by 11 bases, with 17 bases between. In germline, CDR1 is ENHRY, CDR2 SYGVKD. The CDR3 length is 12 residues. DNA for the CDR3: TGTGCCATCATTGGGGCAGATCGCCGGGCTTTCTTT. This translates into CAIIGADRRAFF.

V is TRBV25-1 and J is TRBJ2-7; tentatively, D is TRBD1 (5 bases). Germline V gene data show CDR1 as MGHDK and CDR2 as SYGVNS. V was cut by 11 bases and J by 2 bases, with 16 bases left in between. There are 13 residues in the CDR3. The CDR3 spells CAVGRGHPYEQYF. CDR3 nucleotides: TGTGCCGTAGGACGTGGACACCCCTACGAGCAGTACTTC.

The V call is TRBV28, the J call TRBJ2-1; possible D gene TRBD2, 6 bases. Germline CDR1 is MDHEN and CDR2 is SYDVKM. Trimming took 7 bases from V and 0 from J, leaving 10 bases between them. CDR3 length: 14 residues. Written as DNA, the CDR3 is TGTGCCAGCAATGCGGGAAGCTCCTACAATGAGCAGTTCTTC. This codes for CASNAGSSYNEQFF.

The CDR3 DNA follows: TGTGCCAGCAGGGGGAGCTTCTACGAGCAGTACTTC. Translated, it gives CASRGSFYEQYF. This rearrangement joins TRBV2 to TRBJ2-7; TRBD2 is a possible D gene (5 bases). The CDR3 has 12 amino acids. V lost 6 bases, J lost 3 bases, and 9 bases lay in between. Germline values: CDR1 SNHLY, CDR2 FYNNEI.

This chain connects TRBV6-2 or TRBV6-3 to TRBJ2-1; the D is unclear. Germline assignment: CDR1 MNHEY and CDR2 SVGEGT. Between the trimmed V and J ends, which lost 0 bases and 11 bases, there was a span of 8 bases. The CDR3 consists of 12 residues. As DNA, the CDR3 is TGTGCCAGCAGTTACTCGGAAGCGAAGCAGTTCTTC. Its translation is CASSYSEAKQFF.

This chain links TRBV9 with TRBJ2-2, with 7 bases fitting TRBD1. Germline V gives CDR1 SGDLS, CDR2 YYNGEE. V lost 4 bases to trimming and J lost 3 bases; unmatched junction nucleotides: 15. This CDR3 region has 18 residues. CDR3 loop: CASSTILAGQGDTGELFF. The CDR3 region has the DNA TGTGCCAGCAGCACAATTTTGGCTGGGCAGGGGGACACCGGGGAGCTGTTTTTT.

The rearrangement joins TRBV7-8 to TRBJ1-1; 8 nucleotides agree with TRBD1. Trimming took 5 bases from V and 1 from J; bases not matched to a gene: 6. Germline lookup yields CDR1 SGHVS and CDR2 FQNEAQ. The CDR3 is 15 residues long. CDR3 region: CASSPTGAKNTEAFF. The CDR3 DNA is TGTGCCAGCAGCCCGACAGGGGCTAAGAACACTGAAGCTTTCTTT. The full variable domain, its missing parts supplied by reference TRBV7-8 and TRBJ1-1, is GAGVSQSPRYKVAKRGQDVALRCDPISGHVSLFWYQQALGQGPEFLTYFQNEAQLDKSGLPSDRFFAERPEGSVSTLKIQRTQQEDSAVYLCASSPTGAKNTEAFFGQGTRLTVV.

This clone occurred a few times. This sequence joins TRBV14 and TRBJ2-2, with a possible D match to TRBD1 (6 bases). Germline values: CDR1 SGHDN, CDR2 FVKESK. This CDR3 comprises 17 residues. V lost 5 bases, J lost 4 bases, and 20 bases lay in between. The CDR3 region has the DNA TGTGCCAGCAGCAAATTACCGGGACACAGTGCCACCGGGGAGCTGTTTTTT. It specifies CASSKLPGHSATGELFF.

The chain employs TRBV5-6 and TRBJ1-1; D may be TRBD1 (6 bases). The CDR3 has 14 amino acids. Germline V gene data show CDR1 as SGHDT and CDR2 as YYEEEE. Trimming cost V 1 base and J 4 bases, with 11 bases left between them. CDR3 DNA sequence: TGTGCCAGCAGCTTGATCGGGGGCGTCACTGAAGCTTTCTTT. It encodes CASSLIGGVTEAFF.

The chain joins TRBV6-5 to TRBJ1-1, with 7 bases fitting TRBD1. Germline CDR1 is MNHEY and CDR2 is SVGAGI. V shed 5 bases, J shed 6 bases, and the junction held 9 bases outside the gene matches. CDR3 size: 14 residues. CDR3 in DNA: TGTGCCAGCAGTCCCCGACAGGGTGGATCTGAAGCTTTCTTT. Protein: CASSPRQGGSEAFF.

The sample holds one count of this clone. The chain uses TRBV11-2 and TRBJ2-7; TRBD1 or TRBD2 may be the D gene (5 bases each). This CDR3 spans 12 amino acids. V was clipped by 3 bases and J by 4 bases, with 7 bases between them. The germline gives CDR1 SGHAT, CDR2 FQNNGV. The CDR3 loop is CASSFWGYEQYF. The CDR3 region has the DNA TGTGCCAGCAGCTTTTGGGGGTACGAGCAGTACTTC.

The chain has TRBV24-1 and TRBJ1-2; D unclear. The CDR3 is made up of 14 amino acids. Between the trimmed V and J ends, which lost 10 bases and 0 bases, there was a span of 14 bases. Per the germline V gene, CDR1 is KGHDR and CDR2 is SFDVKD. This CDR3 reads CATSPEGSNYGYTF. CDR3 nucleotides: TGTGCCACGAGCCCGGAGGGCTCTAACTATGGCTACACCTTC.

The genes are TRBV4-1 and TRBJ2-3; D perhaps matches TRBD2 (6 bases). There are 15 residues in the CDR3. V dropped 1 base and J dropped 1 base, with 9 bases sitting between them. Germline-derived CDR1 and CDR2 are MGHRA and YSYEKL. CDR3: CASSQGGVRTDTQYF. CDR3 DNA: TGCGCCAGCAGCCAAGGGGGGGTCCGCACAGATACGCAGTATTTT.

This clone was detected once. The chain's CDR3 is CASSGPIQYF. DNA for the CDR3: TGTGCCAGCAGTGGACCAATCCAGTACTTC. The chain has TRBV2 and TRBJ2-7; D is unclear. CDR1 SNHLY and CDR2 FYNNEI come from the germline V gene. V was clipped by 4 bases and J by 10 bases, with 8 bases between them. This CDR3 is built from 10 residues.

J is TRBJ2-1 and V is TRBV19, with TRBD2 as a possible D gene (6 bases). Germline-derived CDR1 and CDR2 are LNHDA and SQIVND (reference sequence). Trimming cost V 5 bases and J 9 bases, with 14 bases left between them. The CDR3 covers 13 residues. For the CDR3, the DNA is TGTGCCAGTAGTGGTCCCGGGGGACTTGAGCAGTTCTTC. Its protein product is CASSGPGGLEQFF. The entire variable domain, with the rest obtained from reference TRBV19 and TRBJ2-1, is as follows: DGGITQSPKYLFRKEGQNVTLSCEQNLNHDAMYWYRQDPGQGLRLIYYSQIVNDFQKGDIAEGYSVSREKKESFPLTVTSAQKNPTAFYLCASSGPGGLEQFFGPGTRLTVL.